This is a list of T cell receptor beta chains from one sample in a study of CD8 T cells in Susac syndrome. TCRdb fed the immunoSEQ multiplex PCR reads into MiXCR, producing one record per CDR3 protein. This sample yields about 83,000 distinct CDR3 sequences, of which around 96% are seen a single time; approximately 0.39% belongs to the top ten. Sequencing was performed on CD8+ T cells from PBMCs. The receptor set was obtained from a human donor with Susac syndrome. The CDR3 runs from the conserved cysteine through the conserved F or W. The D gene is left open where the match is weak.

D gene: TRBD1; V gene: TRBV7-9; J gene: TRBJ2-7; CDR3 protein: CASSSRQGSPEQYF
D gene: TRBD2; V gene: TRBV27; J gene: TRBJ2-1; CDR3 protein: CASSTTSGSFFF
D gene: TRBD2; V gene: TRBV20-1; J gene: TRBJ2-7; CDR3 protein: CSATSGRAGFREQYF
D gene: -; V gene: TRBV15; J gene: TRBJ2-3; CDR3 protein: CATSRDPGTKDTQYF
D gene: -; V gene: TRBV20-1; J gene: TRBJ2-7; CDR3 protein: CSARDEYEQYF
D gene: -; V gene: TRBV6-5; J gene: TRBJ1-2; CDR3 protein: CASSYEGNYGYTF
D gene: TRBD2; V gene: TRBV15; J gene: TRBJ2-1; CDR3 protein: CATSREGLAGGPLDNEQFF
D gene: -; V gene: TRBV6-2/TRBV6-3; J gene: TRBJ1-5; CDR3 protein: CASSFDTRQTSNQPQHF
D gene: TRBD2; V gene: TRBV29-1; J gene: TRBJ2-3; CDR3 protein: CSVGGGSTDTQYF
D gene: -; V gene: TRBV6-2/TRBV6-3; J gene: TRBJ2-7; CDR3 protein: CASIGSYEQYF
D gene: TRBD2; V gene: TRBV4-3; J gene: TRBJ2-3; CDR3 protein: CASSQDSGGFTDTQYF
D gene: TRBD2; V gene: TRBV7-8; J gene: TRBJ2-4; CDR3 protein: CASSLWDYTNIQYF
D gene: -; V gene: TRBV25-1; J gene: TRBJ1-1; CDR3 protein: CASSEKGRARAEAFF
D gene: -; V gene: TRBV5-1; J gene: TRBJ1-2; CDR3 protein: CASSPGTGRGYTF
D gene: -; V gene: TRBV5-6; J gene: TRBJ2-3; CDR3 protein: CASSNPTYYSTDTQYF
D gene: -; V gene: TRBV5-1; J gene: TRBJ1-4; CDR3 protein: CASSLTGAELFF
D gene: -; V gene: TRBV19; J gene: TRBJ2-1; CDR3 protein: CASSINGNIYNEQFF
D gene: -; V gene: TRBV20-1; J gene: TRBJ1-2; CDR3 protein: CSAPSGGGLSGYTF
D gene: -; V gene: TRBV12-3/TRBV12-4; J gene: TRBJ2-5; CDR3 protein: CASSSLGGVTQETQYF
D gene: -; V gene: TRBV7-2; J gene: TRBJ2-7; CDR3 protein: CASSPGLLEQYF
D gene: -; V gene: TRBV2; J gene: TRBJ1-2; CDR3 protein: CASMGRDYGYTF
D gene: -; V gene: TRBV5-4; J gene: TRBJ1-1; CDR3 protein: CASSLQGSTEAFF
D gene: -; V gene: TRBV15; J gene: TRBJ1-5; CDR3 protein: CATSREGVGSNQPQHF
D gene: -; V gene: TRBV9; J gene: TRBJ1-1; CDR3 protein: CASSVNGNTEAFF
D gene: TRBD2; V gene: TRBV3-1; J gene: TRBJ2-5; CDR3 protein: CASSQLSGEETQYF
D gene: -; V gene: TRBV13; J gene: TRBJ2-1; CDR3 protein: CASSATENPVRYEQFF
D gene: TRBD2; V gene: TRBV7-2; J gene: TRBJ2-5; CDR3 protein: CASSLGGLAFIETQYF
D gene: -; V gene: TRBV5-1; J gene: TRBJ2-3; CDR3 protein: CASSFALSFGADTQYF
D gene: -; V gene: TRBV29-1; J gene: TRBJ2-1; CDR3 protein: CSFFGSSFGEQFF
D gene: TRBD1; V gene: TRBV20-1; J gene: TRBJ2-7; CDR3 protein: CSAREDRDRVTYEQYF
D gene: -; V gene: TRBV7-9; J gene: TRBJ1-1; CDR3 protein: CASSLSSRFTNTEAFF
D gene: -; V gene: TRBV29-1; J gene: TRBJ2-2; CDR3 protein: CSVEGNANTGELFF
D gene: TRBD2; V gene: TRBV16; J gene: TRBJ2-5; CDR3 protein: CASSQSWAGGETQYF
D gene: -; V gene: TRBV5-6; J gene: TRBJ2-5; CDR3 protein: CASSLDETQYF
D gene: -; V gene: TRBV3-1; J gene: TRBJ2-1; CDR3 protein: CASSQAPSGAQFF
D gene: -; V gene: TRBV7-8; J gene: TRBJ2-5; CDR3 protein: CASSLAYGDSKETQYF
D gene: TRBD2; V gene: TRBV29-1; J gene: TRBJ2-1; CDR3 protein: CSVRLASANEQFF
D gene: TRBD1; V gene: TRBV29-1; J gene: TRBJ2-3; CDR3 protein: CSVGRTGYTQYF
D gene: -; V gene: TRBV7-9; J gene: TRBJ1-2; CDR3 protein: CASSSTLDEFPNYGYTF
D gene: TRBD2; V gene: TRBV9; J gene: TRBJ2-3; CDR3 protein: CASSVSGGGTDTQYF